This T cell receptor (beta chain) was recorded in a study of cytomegalovirus exposure and HLA in healthy donors. Notes on the study in general: In a later analysis, specific HLA alleles were associated with more than 15,000 TCR beta sequences at a 0.05 false discovery rate. The authors listed approximately 160 TCR beta chains as cytomegalovirus-associated.

This clone occurred once. The target antigen is unknown. This CDR3 is built from 15 residues. Trimming took off 5 bases at V and 6 bases at J, with 18 bases between the two ends. Germline CDR1 is SGHNT and CDR2 is YENEEA. Primers for the PCR totalled 60 Vbeta and 13 Jbeta. This table comes from immunoSEQ multiplex PCR, and its TCRdb copy is limited to in-frame clones, with some not included. The data show some 190,000 clones, about 76% seen once. Sequenced input: PBMCs. The J gene is TRBJ2-3, the V gene TRBV11-3; a weak D match, TRBD2 (6 bases). The sequence was collected from a woman in her forties or fifties in good health and CMV-seronegative. DNA for the CDR3: TGTGCCAGCAGCCGCGGGGCCCTCCCGGGGGATACGCAGTATTTT. This gives the protein CASSRGALPGDTQYF.